These 21 T cell receptor beta chains were all obtained from the same sample, sequenced in a study of blood T cell repertoires in COVID-19 (dated by TCRdb to 2020 to 2022). The method was the immunoSEQ multiplex PCR assay. Sourced from immuneACCESS, this table was stored by TCRdb with only in-frame sequences that have V and J called. A share of the clones is absent; for the studies checked, an unresolved V gene accounts for under half, and the remainder has no known explanation. Counted in this sample were approximately 50,000 clones; almost 80% of them appeared once. The ten largest account for approximately 5.3% of the sample. Sequencing was carried out using PBMCs or T cells enriched from blood (not recorded which). Every receptor here comes from a woman aged 50 to 60 with acute COVID-19.

The chain uses TRBV30 and TRBJ1-6; D perhaps matches TRBD1 (6 bases). The CDR3 has 16 residues. Trimming removed 2 bases from V and 2 bases from J, with 13 bases in between. Germline CDR1 is GTSNPN and CDR2 is SVGIG (reference sequence). This CDR3 reads CAWSSGVRTYNSPLHF. The CDR3 bases are TGTGCCTGGAGTTCAGGGGTCAGGACCTATAATTCACCCCTCCACTTT.

This clone was seen once. The chain combines TRBV19 with TRBJ1-3; unclear D gene. This CDR3 is built from 16 residues. Per the germline V gene, CDR1 is LNHDA and CDR2 is SQIVND (reference sequence). The V end was cut by 5 bases, the J end by 0 bases, with 14 bases between. The CDR3 DNA reads as TGTGCCAGTAGTCCCCAGTCCCGCCACTCTGGAAACACCATATATTTT. Residues: CASSPQSRHSGNTIYF.

The chain is built from TRBV10-2 and TRBJ1-1, with 9 bases that match TRBD1. Trimming at V came to 7 bases and at J to 0 bases, leaving 6 bases not matched to a gene. The CDR3 runs to 15 residues. Germline lookup yields CDR1 WSHSY and CDR2 SAAADI. The CDR3 nucleotides are TGCGCCAGCATGGGACAGGGAGGAATGAACACTGAAGCTTTCTTT. Translation gives CASMGQGGMNTEAFF.

This chain connects TRBV5-1 to TRBJ1-1; perhaps TRBD1 as D (5 bases). With 4 bases removed from V and 4 bases from J, the gap between germline ends came to 11 bases. The CDR3 covers 13 residues. Germline CDR1 is SGHRS and CDR2 is YFSETQ. This chain's CDR3 is CASSPDSGTEAFF. In DNA, the CDR3 is TGCGCCAGCAGCCCTGACAGTGGCACTGAAGCTTTCTTT.

The V gene is TRBV7-2, the J gene TRBJ2-1; weak D call: TRBD2 (6 bases). The germline CDR1 and CDR2 sequences are SGHTA and FQGNSA. The V and J ends lost 1 base and 0 bases respectively, with 7 bases between them. The CDR3 loop spans 15 amino acids. The CDR3 DNA follows: TGTGCCAGCAGCTTAGAGACTAGCTCCTACAATGAGCAGTTCTTC. Translating gives CASSLETSSYNEQFF.

V and J are TRBV18 and TRBJ2-3; no reliable D call. There are 12 residues in the CDR3. Trimming took 4 bases from V and 5 from J, leaving 7 bases between them. Germline V lookup: CDR1 KGHSH, CDR2 LQKENI. The CDR3 loop reads CASSLRGDTQYF. The CDR3, as DNA: TGTGCCAGCTCACTTCGAGGAGATACGCAGTATTTT.

The V gene is TRBV10-2, the J gene TRBJ1-2, with D unresolved. Germline V CDR1 and CDR2: WSHSY, SAAADI. Trimming took off 0 bases at V and 1 base at J, with 15 bases between the two ends. The CDR3 extends over 17 amino acids. This chain's CDR3 is CASSESVAGEVNYGYTF. The CDR3 bases are TGCGCCAGCAGTGAGTCTGTTGCCGGGGAGGTTAACTATGGCTACACCTTC.

This clone was seen just once. The chain combines TRBV10-3 with TRBJ1-6; tentatively, D is TRBD1 (6 bases). This CDR3 contains 13 residues. CDR1 and CDR2 (germline): ENHRY, SYGVKD. V lost 9 bases to trimming and J lost 11 bases, with 17 bases between them. The CDR3, as DNA: TGTGCCATAAGAGGGGGGGAGTGGACACCCCTCCACTTT. Its protein is CAIRGGEWTPLHF.

The sample holds one count of this clone. This rearrangement joins TRBV4-2 to TRBJ2-6; maybe TRBD1 (7 bases). Deletions cut 1 base from V and 0 bases from J, with 13 bases between. Germline CDR1 and CDR2: LGHNA and YNFKEQ. This CDR3 has 18 amino acids. CDR3 region: CASSQVRGADSGANVLTF. CDR3 sequence (DNA): TGTGCCAGCAGCCAAGTCAGGGGGGCAGACTCTGGGGCCAACGTCCTGACTTTC.

The chain couples TRBV10-3 to TRBJ1-2; D is perhaps TRBD1 (5 bases). V shed 2 bases and J shed 1 base, with 8 bases lying between them. The CDR3 totals 14 residues. The V gene's germline CDR1 is ENHRY and CDR2 SYGVKD. CDR3 loop: CAISEAGGNYGYTF. CDR3 coding DNA: TGTGCCATCAGTGAGGCGGGGGGTAACTATGGCTACACCTTC.

The gene calls are TRBV21-1 and TRBJ2-5; the table's D call, TRBD1, was not checked against the DNA. TRBV21-1 is a documented pseudogene. CDR3 size: 15 residues. The CDR3 nucleotides read TGTGCCAGCAGCAAAGTCCTTCGATGCAGGGAGACCCAGTACTTC. It encodes CASSKVLRCRETQYF.

The chain recombines TRBV19 with TRBJ1-2; 9 bases map to TRBD1. The V and J ends lost 4 bases and 7 bases, in that order; junction bases with no gene match: 7. The length of the CDR3 is 14 residues. The germline V gene has CDR1 LNHDA and CDR2 SQIVND (reference sequence). The chain's CDR3 is CASSNTGQGLGYTF. The CDR3 DNA follows: TGTGCCAGTAGTAATACGGGACAGGGTCTTGGCTACACCTTC.

This clone appeared once. The gene calls are TRBV11-2 and TRBJ2-3; maybe TRBD2 (5 bases). The germline V gene has CDR1 SGHAT and CDR2 FQNNGV. CDR3 length: 12 amino acids. V gave up 5 bases and J gave up 3 bases, with 6 bases separating them. The CDR3 region has the DNA TGTGCCAGCAGCCCGGGGACAGATACGCAGTATTTT. Translation: CASSPGTDTQYF.

The J gene is TRBJ1-5, the V gene TRBV4-1; D uncertain. Looked up from germline, CDR1 is MGHRA and CDR2 is YSYEKL. The CDR3 sequence is 15 residues long. V dropped 1 base and J dropped 3 bases, with 10 bases sitting between them. The DNA of the CDR3 is TGCGCCAGCAGCCAAGGGCCCGAATACAATCAGCCCCAGCATTTT. Amino acids: CASSQGPEYNQPQHF.

The rearrangement links TRBV7-8 to TRBJ2-7; 9 bases line up with TRBD1. The CDR3 totals 15 residues. Germline CDR1 and CDR2: SGHVS and FQNEAQ. The ends lost 4 bases at V and 2 bases at J; junction bases unmatched: 6. CDR3 sequence: CASSSSQGAPYEQYF. CDR3 coding DNA: TGTGCCAGCAGCTCCTCACAGGGGGCTCCCTACGAGCAGTACTTC.

This chain joins TRBV3-1 (or the pseudogene TRBV3-2) and TRBJ1-2, with 7 bases matching TRBD1. The germline gives CDR1 LGHDT, CDR2 YNNKEL (reference sequence). This CDR3 has 14 residues. V lost 4 bases and J lost 4; bases outside the gene matches: 6. CDR3 sequence (DNA): TGTGCCAGCAGCCCCCCGACAGGGATCTATGGCTACACCTTC. Amino acids: CASSPPTGIYGYTF.

The rearrangement uses TRBV1 and TRBJ1-1; the D call in the table, TRBD1, was not verified against the DNA. TRBV1 represents a pseudogene. The CDR3 is 15 residues long. CDR3 sequence: CTSSRGTGMDTEAFF. The CDR3 DNA reads TGCACCAGCAGCCGAGGGACAGGGATGGACACTGAAGCTTTCTTT.

This clone was found a few times. The chain has TRBV7-8 and TRBJ1-5; a weak D match, TRBD1 (5 bases). The CDR3 has 16 residues. Trimming removed 5 bases from V and 1 base from J, with 15 bases in between. The germline gives CDR1 SGHVS, CDR2 FQNEAQ. The CDR3 DNA follows: TGTGCCAGCAGCCCCCTTCAGGGAGGGAGCAATCAGCCCCAGCATTTT. Translated, it gives CASSPLQGGSNQPQHF.

The rearrangement uses TRBV13 and TRBJ2-1; TRBD2 agrees at 11 bases. Germline-derived CDR1 and CDR2 are PRHDT and FYEKMQ (reference sequence). The J segment lost 9 bases and the V segment lost 1 base, leaving 11 bases of the junction unmatched. This CDR3 contains 17 residues. CDR3 residues: CASSLVGWLSGGAEQFF. In DNA, the CDR3 is TGTGCCAGCAGCTTAGTTGGTTGGCTTAGCGGGGGGGCTGAGCAGTTCTTC.

V and J are TRBV6-5 and TRBJ2-3; TRBD1 aligns across 7 bases. Germline V gene data show CDR1 as MNHEY and CDR2 as SVGAGI. The junction had 7 bases not matched to a gene; V was cut back by 6 bases and J by 1 base. This CDR3 has 15 residues. CDR3 sequence: CASRKTGSGTDTQYF. CDR3 bases: TGTGCCAGCAGGAAGACAGGGTCTGGCACAGATACGCAGTATTTT.

The rearrangement uses TRBV5-5 and TRBJ2-1; D is ambiguous. Deletions cut 1 base from V and 2 bases from J, with 10 bases between. Germline CDR1 is SGHKS and CDR2 is YYEKEE (reference sequence). The CDR3 has 15 residues. CDR3 in DNA: TGTGCCAGCAGCTTGAATTTCCTAGCCTACAATGAGCAGTTCTTC. Encoded protein: CASSLNFLAYNEQFF.